A selection of T cell receptor beta chains follows, all from one sample in a study of blood T cell repertoires in COVID-19. The assay was immunoSEQ multiplex PCR, and TCRdb's table has in-frame clones only and misses some. The sample gives a few hundred thousand clones, approximately 90% of which show up once; around 5.8% is in the top ten. The specimen sequenced was peripheral blood. These receptors came from a woman aged 50 to 65 with COVID-19, enrolled during active disease. Each CDR3 is given with its conserved first and last residue.

v_gene	j_gene	CDR3aa
TRBV14	TRBJ2-1	CASSQDLGLAPSDEQFF
TRBV29-1	TRBJ2-7	CSAMRGLPPSSYEQYF
TRBV29-1	TRBJ1-2	CSAREGNYGYTF
TRBV15	TRBJ2-7	CATSRDGGRHEQYF
TRBV7-2	TRBJ2-3	CASSPYSGSRADTQYF
TRBV11-3	TRBJ2-7	CASRGTSGPHSYEQYF
TRBV29-1	TRBJ2-5	CSVAPGAAETQYF
TRBV18	TRBJ2-1	CASSPQRGNEQFF
TRBV18	TRBJ2-7	CASSPDWDSTYEQYF
TRBV3-1/TRBV3-2	TRBJ1-2	CASSQEPANYGYTF
TRBV7-2	TRBJ1-1	CASSLDLQGGGAEAFF
TRBV12-5	TRBJ2-1	CASARGLAGVWEQFF